The 5 T cell receptor beta chains below were found in one sample sequenced in a study of control samples from healthy donors and cancer patients. Profiled with immunoSEQ multiplex PCR; TCRdb holds only in-frame clones, not every one. This table holds 94,000 or so clones, about 81% found once. What was sequenced was PBMCs. The source of these receptors is a man aged 70-80 years with lung cancer.

The J gene is TRBJ1-1, the V gene TRBV19; TRBD1 might be the D (5 bases). Looked up from germline, CDR1 is LNHDA and CDR2 is SQIVND (reference sequence). Trimming cost V 3 bases and J 2 bases, with 10 bases left between them. CDR3 size: 14 residues. Here the CDR3 DNA reads TGTGCCAGTAGTATCCAGGGCGTTAACACTGAAGCTTTCTTT. Protein sequence: CASSIQGVNTEAFF.

This rearrangement joins TRBV7-8 to TRBJ2-3; D is perhaps TRBD2 (6 bases). Germline CDR1 reads SGHVS; CDR2 reads FQNEAQ. The CDR3 extends over 15 amino acids. Trimming pared 7 bases from V and 2 bases from J, leaving 16 bases between. CDR3 bases: TGTGCCAGCACCCCCGTTAGGACTATCACAGATACGCAGTATTTT. This translates into CASTPVRTITDTQYF.

The chain links TRBV29-1 to TRBJ1-1, with D tentatively TRBD1 (5 bases). Germline loops: CDR1 SQVTM, CDR2 ANQGSEA. V was clipped by 5 bases and J by 8 bases, with 21 bases between them. The CDR3 has 14 amino acids. CDR3 in amino acids: CSVRMAVDWGEAFF. The DNA for the CDR3 is TGCAGCGTTAGGATGGCGGTAGATTGGGGGGAAGCTTTCTTT.

This rearrangement joins TRBV7-2 to TRBJ1-2; 9 bases align to TRBD1. The ends lost 0 bases at V and 4 bases at J; junction bases unmatched: 6. Germline loops: CDR1 SGHTA, CDR2 FQGNSA. The CDR3 is 16 amino acids. The CDR3, as DNA: TGTGCCAGCAGCTTAGCAGCGGGGGGACAGGGCTATGGCTACACCTTC. It yields the protein CASSLAAGGQGYGYTF.

V and J are TRBV7-7 and TRBJ2-1, with 9 positions matching TRBD2. The CDR3 contains 15 residues. The V gene end was trimmed by 1 base and the J gene end by 5 bases; junction bases not matched to a gene: 3. The germline V gene encodes CDR1 SSHAT and CDR2 FNYEAQ (reference sequence). CDR3 loop: CASSLGGGVNNEQFF. Here the CDR3 DNA reads TGTGCCAGCAGCTTAGGCGGGGGGGTAAACAATGAGCAGTTCTTC.